The rows below give T cell receptor beta chains drawn from one sample of a study of T cell repertoires in cytomegalovirus infection. TCRdb fed the reads into MiXCR, producing one record per CDR3 protein. The sample lists a few hundred thousand distinct CDR3 sequences; approximately 40% were seen once. Their target antigens are unknown. Sequenced here: cultured PBMCs, sampled from culture after CMV antigen stimulation. All receptors derive from a human donor in good health (CMV status not recorded). Some clones in this sample may be carry-over from other donors' samples. The CDR3 runs from the conserved cysteine through the conserved F or W. D genes are given only for firm matches. The size of a clone is reported for some rows only, either as once, few or many, or as a class for expanded clones.

>TRBJ1-1|13|-|-|TRBV7-9
TGTGCCAGCAGCTGGAAAGAGACACCTGAAGCTTTCTTT
CASSWKETPEAFF
>TRBJ2-1|16|few|TRBD2|TRBV2
TGTGCCAGCAGCGCCCAGGGACTAGCGGGGGGTAATGAGCAGTTCTTC
CASSAQGLAGGNEQFF
>TRBJ1-5|14|-|TRBD1|TRBV6-6
TGTGCCACCCAAACCGGGACAGCAGATCAGCCCCAGCATTTT
CATQTGTADQPQHF
>TRBJ1-5|14|few|TRBD1|TRBV6-1
TGTGCCAGCAGCGGGACAGGCGACCATCAGCCCCAGCATTTT
CASSGTGDHQPQHF
>TRBJ1-1|14|many|-|TRBV6-1
TGTGCCAGCAGTGAAGCAGGCCGGAACACTGAAGCTTTCTTT
CASSEAGRNTEAFF
>TRBJ1-6|17|few|TRBD1|TRBV4-1
TGCGCCAGCAGCCTCAACTATAGGACAGGGGAGATCTCACCCCTCCACTTT
CASSLNYRTGEISPLHF
>TRBJ1-2|13|few|TRBD1|TRBV6-1
TGTGCCAGCAGTGGGACAGGGTCGTATGGCTACACCTTC
CASSGTGSYGYTF
>TRBJ2-1|15|few|-|TRBV7-4
TGTGCCAGCAGCTTCGGGGGAGAGGGGGCCAATGAGCAGTTCTTC
CASSFGGEGANEQFF
>TRBJ1-4|14|-|-|TRBV20-1
TGCAGTGCTAGGGCCGACCCCGGGGGTGAAAAACTGCTTTTT
CSARADPGGEKLLF
>TRBJ2-5|14|many|-|TRBV7-2
TGTGCCAGCAGCTTAGCAGTAGGGGCGGAGACCCAGTACTTC
CASSLAVGAETQYF
>TRBJ1-5|16|few|TRBD1|TRBV12-3/TRBV12-4
TGTGCCAGCAGCCTCATCCTGGACAGGGGGAATCAGCCCCAGCATTTT
CASSLILDRGNQPQHF
>TRBJ1-1|15|few|-|TRBV7-9
TGTGCCAGCAGCTTAGGGAGTTGGAGGAATACTGAAGCTTTCTTT
CASSLGSWRNTEAFF
>TRBJ2-7|12|-|TRBD2|TRBV7-9
TGTGCCAGCACCGTAGCGGGTGCAGGGCCTATCTTC
CASTVAGAGPIF
>TRBJ2-1|20|few|TRBD2|TRBV6-2/TRBV6-3
TGTGCCAGCAGTTATGGCTTATCGGCGGGAGGCGGGGATTCCTACAATGAGCAGTTCTTC
CASSYGLSAGGGDSYNEQFF
>TRBJ1-1|16|-|-|TRBV7-9
TGTGCCAGCAGCTTGGTCAAACAGACAGCGAACACTGAAGCTTTCTTT
CASSLVKQTANTEAFF
>TRBJ1-5|14|-|-|TRBV6-2/TRBV6-3
TGTGCCAGCGGGCGGGAAGGATTCGGACAGCCCCAGCATTTT
CASGREGFGQPQHF
>TRBJ1-1|14|-|-|TRBV7-2
TGTGCCAGCAGCTTAACAGGGCGGGACACTGAAGCTTTCTTT
CASSLTGRDTEAFF
>TRBJ2-4|14|many|TRBD1|TRBV7-2
TGTGCCAGCAGCTCGATAAGACAGGGCATCATTCAGTACTTC
CASSSIRQGIIQYF
>TRBJ2-3|13|many|-|TRBV7-2
TGTGCCAGCAGCTTAGGGCCTACAGATACGCAGTATTTT
CASSLGPTDTQYF
>TRBJ1-1|18|few|-|TRBV7-8
TGTGCCAGCAGCTTAGCGATTCTACACGAGGGAGAGAACACTGAAGCTTTCTTT
CASSLAILHEGENTEAFF
>TRBJ2-7|14|-|-|TRBV7-6
TGTGCCAGCAACTCAGGGGTTTACTCCTACGAGCAGTACTTC
CASNSGVYSYEQYF
>TRBJ1-2|15|-|-|TRBV7-4
TGTGCCAGCAGCATCCAGGGGCGCCCTCTGTATGGCTACACCTTC
CASSIQGRPLYGYTF